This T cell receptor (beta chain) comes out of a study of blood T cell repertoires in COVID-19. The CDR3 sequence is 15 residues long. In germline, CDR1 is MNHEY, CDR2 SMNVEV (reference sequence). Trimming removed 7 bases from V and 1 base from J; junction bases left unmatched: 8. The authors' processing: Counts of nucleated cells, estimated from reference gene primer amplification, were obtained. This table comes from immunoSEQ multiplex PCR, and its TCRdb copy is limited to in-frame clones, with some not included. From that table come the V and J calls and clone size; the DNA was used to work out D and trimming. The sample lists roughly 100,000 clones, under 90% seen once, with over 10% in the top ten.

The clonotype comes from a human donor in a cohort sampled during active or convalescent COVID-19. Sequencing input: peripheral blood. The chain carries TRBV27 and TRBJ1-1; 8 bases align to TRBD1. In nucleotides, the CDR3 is TGTGCCAGCAAAGACCTGGGACAGGAGAACACTGAAGCTTTCTTT. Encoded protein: CASKDLGQENTEAFF.